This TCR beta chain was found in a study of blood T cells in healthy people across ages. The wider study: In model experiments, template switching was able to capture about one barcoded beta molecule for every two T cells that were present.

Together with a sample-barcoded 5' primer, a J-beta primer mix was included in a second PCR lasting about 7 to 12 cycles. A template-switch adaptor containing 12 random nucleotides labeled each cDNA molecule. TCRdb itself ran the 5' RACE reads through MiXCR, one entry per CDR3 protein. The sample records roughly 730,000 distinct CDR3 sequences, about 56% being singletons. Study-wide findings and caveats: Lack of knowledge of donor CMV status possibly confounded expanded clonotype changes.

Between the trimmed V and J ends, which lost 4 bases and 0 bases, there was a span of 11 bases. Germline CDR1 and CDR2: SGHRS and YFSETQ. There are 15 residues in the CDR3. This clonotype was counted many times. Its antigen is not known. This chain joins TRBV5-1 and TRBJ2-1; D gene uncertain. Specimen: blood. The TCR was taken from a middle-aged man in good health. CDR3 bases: TGCGCCAGCAGCCTTAGTGCCGGCTCCTACAATGAGCAGTTCTTC. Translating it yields CASSLSAGSYNEQFF.